This T cell receptor beta chain was retrieved from a study of cytomegalovirus exposure and HLA in healthy donors. Study outcomes and limitations: Associated with HLA alleles at 0.05 false discovery rate in a later analysis were some 18,000 TCR beta sequences. There were some V segments, including TRBV6-2 and TRBV6-3, excluded as indistinguishable.

Points on this clone: No antigen is known for it.

Amplification used 60 Vbeta primers and 13 Jbeta primers. Produced via immunoSEQ multiplex PCR; TCRdb's table is partial and in-frame only. The repertoire shows around 140,000 clones; the top ten hold less than 2%. This CDR3 comprises 15 residues. Trimming removed 3 bases from V and 1 base from J, with 13 bases in between. Specimen: PBMCs. The sequence came from a man between 18 and 35 years old in good health and CMV-seronegative. J is TRBJ1-1 and V is TRBV5-3, with D perhaps matching TRBD1 (5 bases). TRBV5-3 is treated as an ORF (open reading frame) with a function not yet certain. The CDR3 protein is CARSSLAQGNTEAFF. The CDR3 DNA follows: TGTGCCAGAAGCTCTTTGGCCCAGGGGAACACTGAAGCTTTCTTT.